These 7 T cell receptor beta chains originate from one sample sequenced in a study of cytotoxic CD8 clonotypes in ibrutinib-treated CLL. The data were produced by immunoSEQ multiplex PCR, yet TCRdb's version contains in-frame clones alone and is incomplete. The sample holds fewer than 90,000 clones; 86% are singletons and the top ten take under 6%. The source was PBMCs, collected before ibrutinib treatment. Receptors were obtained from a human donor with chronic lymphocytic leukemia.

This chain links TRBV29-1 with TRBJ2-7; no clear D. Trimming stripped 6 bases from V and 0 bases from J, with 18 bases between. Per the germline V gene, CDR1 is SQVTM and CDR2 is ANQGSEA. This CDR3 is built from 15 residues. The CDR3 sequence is CSVQQGRPNSYEQYF. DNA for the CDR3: TGCAGCGTACAGCAAGGTAGACCCAACTCCTACGAGCAGTACTTC.

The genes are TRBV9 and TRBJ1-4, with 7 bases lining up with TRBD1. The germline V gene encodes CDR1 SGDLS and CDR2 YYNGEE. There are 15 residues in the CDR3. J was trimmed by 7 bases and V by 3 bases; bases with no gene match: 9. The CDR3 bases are TGTGCCAGCAGCGCCGACAGGGTGACGGGTGAAAAACTGTTTTTT. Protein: CASSADRVTGEKLFF.

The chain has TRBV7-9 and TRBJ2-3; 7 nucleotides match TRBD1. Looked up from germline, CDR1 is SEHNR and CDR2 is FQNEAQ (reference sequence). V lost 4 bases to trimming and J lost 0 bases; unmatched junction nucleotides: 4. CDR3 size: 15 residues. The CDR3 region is CASSSRQGSTDTQYF. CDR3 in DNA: TGTGCCAGCAGCTCCCGACAGGGTAGCACAGATACGCAGTATTTT.

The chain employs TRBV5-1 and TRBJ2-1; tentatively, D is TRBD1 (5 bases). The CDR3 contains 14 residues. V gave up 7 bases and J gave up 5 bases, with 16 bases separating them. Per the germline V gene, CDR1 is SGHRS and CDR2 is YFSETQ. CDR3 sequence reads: CASCASTENNEQFF. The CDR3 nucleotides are TGCGCCAGCTGTGCTTCGACAGAGAACAATGAGCAGTTCTTC.

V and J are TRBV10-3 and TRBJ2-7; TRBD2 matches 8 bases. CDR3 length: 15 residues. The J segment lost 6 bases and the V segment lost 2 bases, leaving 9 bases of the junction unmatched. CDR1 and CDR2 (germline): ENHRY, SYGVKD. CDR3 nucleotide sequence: TGTGCCATCAGTGAGGTCCGGGAGGGAAAAATCGAGCAGTACTTC. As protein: CAISEVREGKIEQYF.

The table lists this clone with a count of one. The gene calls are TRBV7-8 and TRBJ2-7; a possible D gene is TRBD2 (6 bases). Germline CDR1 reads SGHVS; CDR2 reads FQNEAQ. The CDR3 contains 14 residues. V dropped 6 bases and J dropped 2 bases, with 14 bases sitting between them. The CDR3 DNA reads TGTGCCAGCAGTAATATAGCGGACCCCTACGAGCAGTACTTC. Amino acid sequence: CASSNIADPYEQYF.

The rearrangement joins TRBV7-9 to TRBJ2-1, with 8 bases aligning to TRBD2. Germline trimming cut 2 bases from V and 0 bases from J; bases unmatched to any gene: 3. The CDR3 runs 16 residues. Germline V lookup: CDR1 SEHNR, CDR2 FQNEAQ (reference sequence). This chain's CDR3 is CASSLRGTSSYNEQFF. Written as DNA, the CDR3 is TGTGCCAGCAGCTTACGTGGGACTAGCTCCTACAATGAGCAGTTCTTC.